The 28 T cell receptor beta chains in this list originate from one sample, sequenced in a study of cytomegalovirus exposure and HLA in healthy donors. The protocol was immunoSEQ multiplex PCR, while the TCRdb copy is restricted to in-frame clones and leaves out a portion. The repertoire holds roughly 100,000 clones, with about 88% as singletons. Sequenced material: PBMCs. All receptors come from a woman under 30 in good health and CMV-seropositive.

This clone was picked up a small number of times. V gene TRBV7-2 combines with J gene TRBJ2-1; possibly TRBD2 for D (6 bases). Trimming pared 1 base from V and 3 bases from J, leaving 10 bases between. CDR3 size: 15 residues. Germline V CDR1 and CDR2: SGHTA, FQGNSA. The DNA for the CDR3 is TGTGCCAGCAGCTTAGTCCGGGGGAGCTACAATGAGCAGTTCTTC. This translates into CASSLVRGSYNEQFF.

V gene TRBV28 combines with J gene TRBJ1-4; a possible D gene is TRBD1 (6 bases). The CDR3 runs to 14 residues. Germline CDR1 and CDR2: MDHEN and SYDVKM. Trimming pared 4 bases from V and 3 bases from J, leaving 9 bases between. In DNA form, the CDR3 reads TGTGCCAGCAGTTACAGGGTCTCTAATGAAAAACTGTTTTTT. Protein: CASSYRVSNEKLFF.

The chain uses TRBV28 and TRBJ1-5, with 7 bases that match TRBD1. CDR1 and CDR2 (germline): MDHEN, SYDVKM. CDR3 length: 16 residues. Germline trimming cut 5 bases from V and 0 bases from J; bases unmatched to any gene: 7. This CDR3 reads CASSPGTAFSNQPQHF. CDR3 nucleotides: TGTGCCAGCAGTCCCGGGACAGCTTTTAGCAATCAGCCCCAGCATTTT.

This clone was recorded once. V and J are TRBV27 and TRBJ2-5, with 7 bases fitting TRBD1. Germline V gene sequence: CDR1 MNHEY, CDR2 SMNVEV (reference sequence). The CDR3 consists of 14 residues. The V segment lost 4 bases and the J segment 5 bases; nucleotides outside the gene matches: 7. The DNA for the CDR3 is TGTGCCAGCAGTTCTTCAGGGGGTGTGGAGACCCAGTACTTC. Amino acids: CASSSSGGVETQYF.

The chain couples TRBV30 to TRBJ2-3; the D is unclear. Germline lookup yields CDR1 GTSNPN and CDR2 SVGIG (reference sequence). The length of the CDR3 is 11 residues. Trimming took off 5 bases at V and 5 bases at J, with 8 bases between the two ends. The CDR3 is CAWVPGDTQYF. In nucleotides, the CDR3 is TGTGCCTGGGTACCGGGAGATACGCAGTATTTT.

The chain carries TRBV11-2 and TRBJ2-1, with D perhaps matching TRBD1 (6 bases). CDR1 is SGHAT, CDR2 FQNNGV, per germline. This CDR3 spans 14 amino acids. The V and J ends lost 5 bases and 4 bases respectively, with 12 bases between them. The CDR3 protein is CASSSERGYNEQFF. The CDR3 nucleotides are TGTGCCAGCAGCAGCGAGAGGGGGTACAATGAGCAGTTCTTC. The whole variable domain, filled in from reference TRBV11-2 and TRBJ2-1, reads EAGVAQSPRYKIIEKRQSVAFWCNPISGHATLYWYQQILGQGPKLLIQFQNNGVVDDSQLPKDRFSAERLKGVDSTLKIQPAKLEDSAVYLCASSSERGYNEQFFGPGTRLTVL.

This sequence joins TRBV30 and TRBJ1-1; no definite D call. V was cut by 5 bases and J by 3 bases, with 16 bases left in between. The CDR3 covers 14 residues. Germline values: CDR1 GTSNPN, CDR2 SVGIG (reference sequence). The CDR3 DNA sequence: TGTGCCTGGGGTTCGATGGGCAGCCACACTGAAGCTTTCTTT. This encodes CAWGSMGSHTEAFF.

The chain couples TRBV28 to TRBJ1-2; D perhaps matches TRBD1 (6 bases). Germline V gene data show CDR1 as MDHEN and CDR2 as SYDVKM. V lost 7 bases and J 6 bases, leaving 15 bases between the germline ends. The CDR3 covers 13 residues. CDR3 sequence (DNA): TGTGCCAGCAATAAAGGGGGGGCGGATGGCTACACCTTC. It specifies CASNKGGADGYTF.

The chain recombines TRBV19 with TRBJ2-1, with 7 nucleotides matching TRBD2. V was clipped by 4 bases and J by 2 bases; unmatched bases: 5. This CDR3 is 15 amino acids long. The germline CDR1 and CDR2 sequences are LNHDA and SQIVND (reference sequence). CDR3 residues: CASSRGLVAYNEQFF. DNA of the CDR3: TGTGCCAGTAGTAGAGGACTAGTTGCCTACAATGAGCAGTTCTTC.

The sample holds a few counts of this clone. The rearrangement joins TRBV25-1 to TRBJ1-2, with D tentatively TRBD1 (6 bases). Looked up from germline, CDR1 is MGHDK and CDR2 is SYGVNS. V lost 8 bases and J lost 5, with 21 bases in between. The CDR3 length is 15 residues. This chain's CDR3 is CASQGTGPIGYGYTF. The CDR3 DNA sequence: TGTGCCAGCCAGGGGACGGGCCCAATTGGGTATGGCTACACCTTC.

The chain has TRBV21-1 and TRBJ2-3; TRBD1 reflects the table's D call only, with no check against the DNA. TRBV21-1 is flagged as a pseudogene. The CDR3 totals 20 residues. This chain's CDR3 is CASSKVIRQGSVRPTDTQYF. CDR3 sequence (DNA): TGTGCCAGCAGCAAAGTTATTCGACAGGGAAGTGTTCGCCCCACAGATACGCAGTATTTT.

The table lists this clone with a count of one. The chain carries TRBV25-1 and TRBJ2-5; tentative D call: TRBD1 (6 bases). The CDR3 length is 14 residues. From germline, CDR1 is MGHDK and CDR2 SYGVNS. V dropped 4 bases and J dropped 1 base, with 10 bases sitting between them. CDR3 protein: CASSAYRVQETQYF. CDR3 coding DNA: TGTGCCAGCAGTGCCTACAGGGTCCAAGAGACCCAGTACTTC.

This chain links TRBV9 with TRBJ2-1, with 13 bases lining up with TRBD2. V was clipped by 3 bases and J by 0 bases; unmatched bases: 6. The CDR3 is 18 residues long. Germline loops: CDR1 SGDLS, CDR2 YYNGEE. The chain's CDR3 is CASSGGLAGPGSYNEQFF. The CDR3 region has the DNA TGTGCCAGCAGCGGGGGACTAGCGGGACCCGGCTCCTACAATGAGCAGTTCTTC.

The gene calls are TRBV19 and TRBJ1-5; the D gene is possibly TRBD1 (5 bases). Germline CDR1 and CDR2: LNHDA and SQIVND (reference sequence). This CDR3 contains 13 residues. V lost 6 bases and J 7 bases, leaving 13 bases between the germline ends. The CDR3 bases are TGTGCCAGTAGCCCTCGGGGGGAGCAGCCCCAGCATTTT. Its translation: CASSPRGEQPQHF.

The chain has TRBV25-1 and TRBJ1-1; TRBD1 might be the D (6 bases). The CDR3 has 13 residues. Trimming stripped 4 bases from V and 9 bases from J, with 15 bases between. The germline CDR1 and CDR2 sequences are MGHDK and SYGVNS. The CDR3, as DNA: TGTGCCAGCAGTGCCCTGGACAGCCTAAAAGCTTTCTTT. This gives the protein CASSALDSLKAFF.

The V gene is TRBV5-4, the J gene TRBJ2-3, with 8 bases fitting TRBD1. CDR1 is SGHNT, CDR2 YYREEE, per germline (reference sequence). With V trimmed by 4 bases and J by 2 bases, 3 bases remained unmatched. The CDR3 covers 14 residues. CDR3 in amino acids: CASSLGQDTDTQYF. The CDR3 nucleotides read TGTGCCAGCAGCCTGGGACAGGACACAGATACGCAGTATTTT.

The J gene is TRBJ2-7, the V gene TRBV28, with D possibly TRBD2 on 7 matching bases. This CDR3 region has 13 residues. Looked up from germline, CDR1 is MDHEN and CDR2 is SYDVKM. V shed 6 bases and J shed 6 bases, with 15 bases lying between them. The CDR3 DNA is TGTGCCAGCAGCGTGGGGGGGGGCGCCGAGCAGTACTTC. Amino acids: CASSVGGGAEQYF.

The chain is built from TRBV7-8 and TRBJ2-1; D not certain. Trimming pared 2 bases from V and 0 bases from J, leaving 14 bases between. The V gene's germline CDR1 is SGHVS and CDR2 FQNEAQ. CDR3 size: 17 residues. CDR3 region: CASSLPFAESSYNEQFF. The CDR3, as DNA: TGTGCCAGCAGCTTACCCTTTGCGGAGAGCTCCTACAATGAGCAGTTCTTC.

With regard to this clone: One end of the junction does not line up with germline, which may come from a read error. The chain carries TRBV7-7 and TRBJ2-1; 7 bases agree with TRBD1. The CDR3 is 12 residues long. Germline V CDR1 and CDR2: SSHAT, FNYEAQ (reference sequence). This CDR3 is CASSLTGNEQFF. The CDR3 DNA is TGTGCTAGCAGCCTGACAGGGAATGAGCAGTTCTTC. Looking up the rest from reference TRBV7-7 and TRBJ2-1 gives the full variable domain: GAGVSQSPRYKVTKRGQDVTLRCDPISSHATLYWYQQALGQGPEFLTYFNYEAQPDKSGLPSDRFSAERPEGSISTLTIQRTEQRDSAMYRCASSLTGNEQFFGPGTRLTVL.

This clone was counted only a few times. The rearrangement links TRBV6-1 to TRBJ1-2, with 9 bases identical to TRBD1. V shed 6 bases, J shed 6 bases, and the junction held 8 bases outside the gene matches. The CDR3 consists of 14 residues. Germline V gene lookup returns CDR1 MNHNS and CDR2 SASEGT. Here the CDR3 reads CASRKDRGTHGYTF. Here the CDR3 DNA reads TGTGCCAGCAGGAAGGACAGGGGTACTCATGGCTACACCTTC.

This chain uses TRBV2 with TRBJ2-3, with a weak D call TRBD2 (6 bases). V lost 3 bases, J lost 2 bases, and 9 bases lay in between. Germline CDR1 SNHLY, CDR2 FYNNEI. The length of the CDR3 is 14 residues. The DNA for the CDR3 is TGTGCCAGCAGTGACCGGGGGAACACAGATACGCAGTATTTT. The encoded protein is CASSDRGNTDTQYF. Full variable domain (outside the CDR3, taken from reference TRBV2 and TRBJ2-3): EPEVTQTPSHQVTQMGQEVILRCVPISNHLYFYWYRQILGQKVEFLVSFYNNEISEKSEIFDDQFSVERPDGSNFTLKIRSTKLEDSAMYFCASSDRGNTDTQYFGPGTRLTVL.

The chain carries TRBV11-2 and TRBJ2-3; D possibly corresponds to TRBD1 (5 bases). Germline CDR1 is SGHAT and CDR2 is FQNNGV. V lost 1 base, J lost 11 bases, and 10 bases lay in between. The CDR3 covers 12 residues. Written as DNA, the CDR3 is TGTGCCAGCAGCTTAGGGTCCAGGGAGCAGTATTTT. Protein sequence: CASSLGSREQYF. Full variable domain (remainder filled in from reference TRBV11-2 and TRBJ2-3): EAGVAQSPRYKIIEKRQSVAFWCNPISGHATLYWYQQILGQGPKLLIQFQNNGVVDDSQLPKDRFSAERLKGVDSTLKIQPAKLEDSAVYLCASSLGSREQYFGPGTRLTVL.

The genes are TRBV5-6 and TRBJ1-5, with D possibly TRBD1 on 5 matching bases. V was pared by 0 bases and J by 7 bases, with 5 bases between. This CDR3 contains 12 residues. Germline CDR1 is SGHDT and CDR2 is YYEEEE. CDR3 nucleotides: TGTGCCAGCAGCTTGGAGGGGCAGCCCCAGCATTTT. Translated: CASSLEGQPQHF.

The chain couples TRBV11-1 to TRBJ1-1; D unresolved. Germline V gene lookup returns CDR1 SGHAT and CDR2 FQDESV (reference sequence). The CDR3 extends over 15 amino acids. V dropped 1 base and J dropped 0 bases, with 9 bases sitting between them. The CDR3 DNA reads TGTGCCAGCAGCTTAGAACCGACATTGAACACTGAAGCTTTCTTT. Protein: CASSLEPTLNTEAFF.

This clone was recorded only once. The chain is built from TRBV4-1 and TRBJ1-1; TRBD1 is a possible D gene (5 bases). CDR3 length: 15 residues. Trimming took off 5 bases at V and 5 bases at J, with 18 bases between the two ends. Germline CDR1 reads MGHRA; CDR2 reads YSYEKL. The CDR3 loop reads CASSGLVQGRTEAFF. In nucleotides, the CDR3 is TGCGCCAGCAGCGGGTTGGTGCAGGGCAGAACTGAAGCTTTCTTT.

The rearrangement uses TRBV29-1 and TRBJ1-2, with TRBD1 as a possible D gene (5 bases). CDR3 length: 11 amino acids. Trimming took off 4 bases at V and 7 bases at J, with 10 bases between the two ends. CDR1 is SQVTM and CDR2 is ANQGSEA in the germline V gene. This chain's CDR3 is CSVAEGIGYTF. Here the CDR3 DNA reads TGCAGCGTTGCGGAGGGGATTGGCTACACCTTC.

The J gene is TRBJ2-1, the V gene TRBV6-4; D is perhaps TRBD2 (6 bases). The CDR3 length is 14 residues. Germline V gives CDR1 MRHNA, CDR2 SNTAGT. Trimming stripped 7 bases from V and 2 bases from J, with 12 bases between. CDR3 amino acids: CASIRAGAYNEQFF. CDR3 DNA: TGTGCCAGCATCCGAGCGGGTGCCTACAATGAGCAGTTCTTC.

The chain has TRBV4-1 and TRBJ2-5; no firm D call. Per germline, CDR1 MGHRA and CDR2 YSYEKL. V lost 1 base and J 5 bases, leaving 11 bases between the germline ends. The CDR3 is 14 residues long. Here the CDR3 DNA reads TGCGCCAGCAGCCAAGGTGAATGGGCGGAGACCCAGTACTTC. It yields the protein CASSQGEWAETQYF.